This is a list of T cell receptor beta chains from one sample in a study of blood T cell repertoires in COVID-19. Clones were read by immunoSEQ multiplex PCR, and TCRdb kept only the in-frame ones, dropping some. Of around 110,000 clones detected, 90% appear once; the ten largest clones hold under 2%. The specimen sequenced was peripheral blood. Receptor source: a human donor with active COVID-19. The donor label of this sample is uncertain. Both conserved end residues are part of each CDR3. Each record gives: clone size, V gene, CDR3 length, J gene, D gene, CDR3 protein, CDR3 DNA. The D gene is left open where the match is weak. Clone size is shown for a subset of rows, as once, few, many or a class of expanded clone.

.	TRBV7-2	15	TRBJ1-1	.	CASSSMPGGITEAFF	TGTGCCAGCAGCTCAATGCCGGGGGGGATTACTGAAGCTTTCTTT
.	TRBV29-1	15	TRBJ1-2	.	CSVRMTNRTIYGYTF	TGCAGCGTCCGGATGACAAACAGGACTATCTATGGCTACACCTTC
.	TRBV6-1	13	TRBJ2-7	.	CASRPPQGEEQYF	TGTGCCAGCAGACCCCCCCAGGGTGAAGAGCAGTACTTC
.	TRBV5-6	16	TRBJ2-4	.	CASSRTGDQTKNIQYF	TGTGCCAGCAGCCGCACGGGGGATCAAACCAAAAACATTCAGTACTTC
once	TRBV21-1	17	TRBJ2-7	.	CASSSPGTGSGLYEQYF	TGTGCCAGCAGCAGTCCCGGGACAGGGTCCGGTCTCTACGAGCAGTACTTC
.	TRBV4-1	13	TRBJ2-1	.	CASRQGNNNEQFF	TGCGCCAGCAGACAGGGTAATAACAATGAGCAGTTCTTC
few	TRBV7-9	14	TRBJ1-1	.	CASSPSGGGTEAFF	TGTGCCAGCAGCCCCTCGGGGGGTGGCACTGAAGCTTTCTTT
.	TRBV6-5	15	TRBJ1-5	.	CASNPTLLDSQPQHF	TGTGCCAGCAACCCGACCTTACTCGACAGTCAGCCCCAGCATTTT
.	TRBV2	13	TRBJ2-1	.	CASTYLGVDEQFF	TGTGCCAGCACATACCTCGGGGTCGATGAGCAGTTCTTC
.	TRBV5-1	12	TRBJ2-7	TRBD1	CASSYPGQGKYF	TGCGCCAGCAGCTACCCGGGACAGGGGAAGTACTTC
.	TRBV7-9	19	TRBJ1-5	.	CASSHYRQTGGTSNQPQHF	TGTGCCAGCAGCCATTACCGACAAACGGGAGGGACAAGTAATCAGCCCCAGCATTTT
.	TRBV7-9	14	TRBJ1-2	.	CASSLARPNYGYTF	TGTGCCAGCAGCTTAGCCAGGCCCAACTATGGCTACACCTTC
.	TRBV20-1	11	TRBJ2-5	.	CSARGQETQYF	TGCAGTGCCCGGGGACAAGAGACCCAGTACTTC
.	TRBV11-2	14	TRBJ1-1	.	CASSLGGWATEAFF	TGTGCCAGCAGCCTGGGGGGGTGGGCCACTGAAGCTTTCTTT
.	TRBV9	14	TRBJ1-1	TRBD1	CASSVGQGRTEAFF	TGTGCCAGCAGCGTAGGACAGGGGAGGACTGAAGCTTTCTTT
.	TRBV18	14	TRBJ1-1	TRBD1	CASSPGQVNTEAFF	TGTGCCAGCTCACCCGGACAGGTAAACACTGAAGCTTTCTTT
.	TRBV4-2	15	TRBJ2-2	TRBD2	CASTSGGENTGELFF	TGTGCCAGCACCTCGGGGGGGGAGAACACCGGGGAGCTGTTTTTT
.	TRBV6-5	15	TRBJ2-7	.	CASSYSTASSYEQYF	TGTGCCAGCAGTTACTCCACAGCCAGCTCCTACGAGCAGTACTTC
few	TRBV2	15	TRBJ1-6	TRBD1	CASGTGTGVASPLHF	TGTGCCAGCGGTACCGGGACAGGCGTGGCTTCACCCCTCCACTTT
.	TRBV7-8	14	TRBJ2-1	.	CASSSGRAWNEQFF	TGTGCCAGCAGCTCAGGCAGGGCGTGGAATGAGCAGTTCTTC
.	TRBV5-6	15	TRBJ2-5	TRBD1	CASSFPGTGIGTQYF	TGTGCCAGCAGCTTTCCCGGGACAGGGATCGGGACCCAGTACTTC
.	TRBV27	16	TRBJ2-1	TRBD1	CASRPHRGPGYNEQFF	TGTGCCAGCAGACCGCACAGGGGCCCGGGATACAATGAGCAGTTCTTC
.	TRBV7-8	15	TRBJ2-7	TRBD2	CASSLGTSGFYEQYF	TGTGCCAGCAGCTTAGGGACTAGCGGTTTCTACGAGCAGTACTTC
.	TRBV7-9	19	TRBJ1-5	.	CASSLVAGTPRSVNQPQHF	TGTGCCAGCAGCTTAGTTGCCGGGACACCCCGATCCGTCAATCAGCCCCAGCATTTT
.	TRBV28	17	TRBJ2-7	TRBD2	CASSPPGGLAGTYEQYF	TGTGCCAGCAGTCCCCCGGGGGGACTAGCGGGAACCTACGAGCAGTACTTC
.	TRBV28	15	TRBJ2-7	.	CASSFLAGVLYEQYF	TGTGCCAGCAGTTTCCTGGCAGGGGTCCTCTACGAGCAGTACTTC
.	TRBV6-2/TRBV6-3	16	TRBJ2-7	TRBD1	CASSYSPGQGHYEQYF	TGTGCCAGCAGTTACTCGCCCGGACAGGGACACTACGAGCAGTACTTC
few	TRBV7-9	15	TRBJ1-2	TRBD1	CASSFGQGTNYGYTF	TGTGCCAGCAGCTTCGGACAGGGGACTAACTATGGCTACACCTTC
once	TRBV5-4	16	TRBJ2-3	TRBD2	CASSEGLAGSTDTQYF	TGTGCCAGCAGCGAGGGACTAGCGGGTAGCACAGATACGCAGTATTTT
.	TRBV11-2	14	TRBJ1-2	.	CASSGSAGVNGYTF	TGTGCCAGCAGCGGCAGCGCCGGGGTTAATGGCTACACCTTC
.	TRBV6-9	14	TRBJ2-1	TRBD1	CASSRDSSYNEQFF	TGTGCCAGCAGCCGGGACAGCTCCTACAATGAGCAGTTCTTC
.	TRBV7-2	17	TRBJ2-2	TRBD2	CASSSSPGGAGTGELFF	TGTGCCAGCAGCTCTTCCCCGGGGGGGGCGGGAACCGGGGAGCTGTTTTTT